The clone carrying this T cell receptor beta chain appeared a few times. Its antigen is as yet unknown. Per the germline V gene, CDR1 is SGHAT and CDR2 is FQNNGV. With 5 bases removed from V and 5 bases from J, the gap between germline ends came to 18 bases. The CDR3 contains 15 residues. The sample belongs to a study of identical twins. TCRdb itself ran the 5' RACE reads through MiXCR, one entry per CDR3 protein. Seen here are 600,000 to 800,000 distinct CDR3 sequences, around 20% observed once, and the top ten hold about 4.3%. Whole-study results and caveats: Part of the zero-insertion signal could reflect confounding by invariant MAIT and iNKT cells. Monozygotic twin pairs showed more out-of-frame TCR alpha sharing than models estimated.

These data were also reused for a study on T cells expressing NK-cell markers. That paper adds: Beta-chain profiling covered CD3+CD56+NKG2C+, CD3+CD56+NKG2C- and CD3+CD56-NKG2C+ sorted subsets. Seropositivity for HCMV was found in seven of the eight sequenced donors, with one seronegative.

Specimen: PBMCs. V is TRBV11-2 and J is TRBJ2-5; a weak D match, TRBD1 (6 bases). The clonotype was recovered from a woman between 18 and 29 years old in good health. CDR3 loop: CASSPILGGSETQYF. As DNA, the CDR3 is TGTGCCAGCAGCCCCATACTAGGGGGAAGTGAGACCCAGTACTTC.